Here is one TCR beta chain with its context. The sample belongs to a study of cytomegalovirus exposure and HLA in healthy donors. CDR1 is GTSNPN and CDR2 is SVGIG in the germline V gene (reference sequence). V shed 4 bases and J 4 bases; nucleotides not matched to a gene: 4. CDR3 length: 15 residues. TCRdb's copy holds only in-frame clones and misses some; the assay was immunoSEQ multiplex PCR. The repertoire includes under 100,000 clones, about 96% of them detected once, and around 0.78% sits in the top ten. The TCR sequence derives from a man aged 18-30 years in good health and CMV-seronegative. This chain joins TRBV30 and TRBJ2-2; 12 bases map to TRBD2. Sequencing input: PBMCs. CDR3: CAWTEGLAGTGELFF. The CDR3 DNA reads TGTGCCTGGACCGAGGGACTAGCGGGCACCGGGGAGCTGTTTTTT.